In this sample, the clone carrying this TCR beta chain turned up a few times. What it binds is unknown. The sample originates from a study of CD8 T cells in ankylosing spondylitis. Study results and limitations: According to the report, clones linked to the disease were significantly enriched in matched synovial fluid samples taken from ankylosing spondylitis patients. A TCR beta motif made of fewer than ten highly homologous variants seemed typical of ankylosing spondylitis blood.

Trimming left V 6 bases short and J 0 bases short, with 14 bases between. CDR3 length: 15 residues. The germline gives CDR1 SNHLY, CDR2 FYNNEI. Each CDR3 protein gets one entry after TCRdb re-called the 5' RACE reads with MiXCR. Of under 950,000 distinct CDR3 sequences in the sample, roughly 19% were seen once. Sequencing was performed on blood, either unsorted or a sorted T cell fraction (not recorded which). J is TRBJ1-1 and V is TRBV2, with TRBD1 as a possible D gene (6 bases). The origin of this receptor is a male donor with ankylosing spondylitis. CDR3 in amino acids: CASRGQNLMNTEAFF. The CDR3 DNA follows: TGTGCCAGCAGAGGACAGAACCTCATGAACACTGAAGCTTTCTTT. The variable domain in full, completed from reference TRBV2 and TRBJ1-1, reads EPEVTQTPSHQVTQMGQEVILRCVPISNHLYFYWYRQILGQKVEFLVSFYNNEISEKSEIFDDQFSVERPDGSNFTLKIRSTKLEDSAMYFCASRGQNLMNTEAFFGQGTRLTVV.